These T cell receptor beta chains were read from a single sample in a study of blood T cell repertoires in COVID-19. The method was immunoSEQ multiplex PCR; TCRdb's version includes in-frame clones alone and lacks a portion of them. The sample carries about 23,000 clones, about 93% recorded once. The sample comprised peripheral blood. The receptor source for this set is a human donor in a cohort sampled during active COVID-19. Both conserved end residues are part of each CDR3. D genes are given only for firm matches. Where a row states a size, it is once, few, many or the class of an expanded clone; other rows omit it.

abundance | j_gene | v_gene | d_gene | CDR3aa | CDR3nt
- | TRBJ2-1 | TRBV19 | TRBD1 | CASSPGTGLEQFF | TGTGCCAGTAGCCCCGGGACAGGTCTTGAGCAGTTCTTC
- | TRBJ1-2 | TRBV19 | - | CASSVQGPGYGYTF | TGTGCCAGTAGTGTCCAGGGTCCGGGCTATGGCTACACCTTC
- | TRBJ2-2 | TRBV6-5 | TRBD1 | CASRQGANTGELFF | TGTGCCAGCAGACAGGGGGCGAACACCGGGGAGCTGTTTTTT
- | TRBJ1-2 | TRBV14 | TRBD1 | CASSRRTGGIYGYTF | TGTGCCAGCAGCCGTCGGACAGGGGGCATCTATGGCTACACCTTC
few | TRBJ1-3 | TRBV6-6 | - | CATRGNTIYF | TGTGCCACGAGGGGAAACACCATATATTTT
- | TRBJ1-5 | TRBV29-1 | - | CSVNTGVNQPQHF | TGCAGCGTTAATACGGGAGTCAATCAGCCCCAGCATTTT
- | TRBJ2-1 | TRBV11-2 | TRBD1 | CASSPPTGWEQFF | TGTGCCAGCAGCCCCCCGACAGGGTGGGAGCAGTTCTTC
- | TRBJ2-7 | TRBV30 | TRBD1 | CAWSATDRVHEQYF | TGTGCCTGGAGCGCAACAGACAGGGTCCACGAGCAGTACTTC
once | TRBJ2-1 | TRBV10-1 | TRBD2 | CASSESDGGSAQFF | TGCGCCAGCAGTGAGTCGGACGGGGGGTCCGCGCAGTTCTTC
few | TRBJ2-1 | TRBV9 | TRBD2 | CASSVIGTMQFF | TGTGCCAGCAGCGTGATCGGGACTATGCAGTTCTTC
- | TRBJ1-5 | TRBV6-6 | - | CASSYPTSGRHQPQHF | TGTGCCAGCAGTTACCCAACATCAGGGCGACATCAGCCCCAGCATTTT
- | TRBJ1-2 | TRBV19 | TRBD1 | CASLDRMVNYGYTF | TGTGCCAGCCTGGACAGGATGGTTAACTATGGCTACACCTTC
- | TRBJ2-1 | TRBV5-4 | TRBD2 | CASGERGAGNEQFF | TGTGCCAGCGGTGAGCGGGGGGCGGGCAATGAGCAGTTCTTC
once | TRBJ1-5 | TRBV19 | - | CASSKGTGKSQPQHF | TGTGCCAGTAGTAAAGGAACAGGGAAAAGTCAGCCCCAGCATTTT
- | TRBJ2-7 | TRBV3-1/TRBV3-2 | TRBD1 | CASSAYRDRENEQYF | TGTGCCAGCAGCGCATACCGGGACAGGGAAAACGAGCAGTACTTC
- | TRBJ1-1 | TRBV11-1 | - | CASSLLGARNTEAFF | TGTGCCAGCAGCTTATTAGGGGCTAGAAACACTGAAGCTTTCTTT
- | TRBJ2-7 | TRBV27 | TRBD1 | CASHGQGASEQYF | TGTGCCAGCCATGGACAGGGGGCAAGCGAGCAGTACTTC
- | TRBJ2-1 | TRBV11-3 | TRBD1 | CASGYRGGQEEQFF | TGTGCCAGCGGTTACAGGGGTGGACAGGAAGAGCAGTTCTTC
- | TRBJ2-3 | TRBV5-1 | TRBD2 | CASSLASSGGTDTQYF | TGCGCCAGCAGCTTGGCCTCTAGCGGGGGTACAGATACGCAGTATTTT
- | TRBJ2-3 | TRBV6-5 | TRBD2 | CASGNSGGAADTQYF | TGTGCCAGCGGCAATAGCGGGGGGGCCGCAGATACGCAGTATTTT
few | TRBJ2-3 | TRBV20-1 | TRBD1 | CSAKGQRAQYF | TGCAGTGCCAAGGGACAGAGGGCGCAGTATTTT
- | TRBJ1-1 | TRBV21-1 | - | CASSPLLGSLQAFF | TGTGCCAGCAGCCCACTCCTAGGTTCCTTACAAGCTTTCTTT
- | TRBJ2-5 | TRBV7-7 | TRBD2 | CASSSGGTGQETQYF | TGTGCCAGCAGCTCGGGAGGGACTGGACAAGAGACCCAGTACTTC
- | TRBJ1-4 | TRBV5-5 | - | CASSLAGSYNEKLFF | TGTGCCAGCAGCTTAGCCGGGAGCTATAATGAAAAACTGTTTTTT
- | TRBJ1-2 | TRBV7-9 | TRBD1 | CASSSGTGNYGYTF | TGTGCCAGCAGCTCGGGGACAGGGAACTATGGCTACACCTTC
- | TRBJ1-4 | TRBV7-2 | - | CASSLSGSSNEKLFF | TGTGCCAGCAGCTTGTCAGGGTCTTCTAATGAAAAACTGTTTTTT
- | TRBJ1-6 | TRBV19 | - | CASSIVSAALTSSYNSPLHF | TGTGCCAGTAGTATCGTCTCGGCAGCCCTAACTAGCTCCTATAATTCACCCCTCCACTTT
- | TRBJ1-4 | TRBV2 | - | CASISDFRSEKLFF | TGTGCCAGCATATCGGATTTTAGGAGCGAAAAACTGTTTTTT
- | TRBJ2-7 | TRBV5-6 | - | CASSRDTYEQYF | TGTGCCAGCAGCCGGGACACCTACGAGCAGTACTTC
- | TRBJ1-1 | TRBV7-9 | - | CASSLVKKGQNTEAFF | TGTGCCAGCAGCTTAGTTAAAAAGGGACAGAACACTGAAGCTTTCTTT
few | TRBJ1-5 | TRBV19 | TRBD1 | CASTSGTANNQPQHF | TGTGCCAGTACGTCCGGGACAGCTAACAATCAGCCCCAGCATTTT
- | TRBJ1-4 | TRBV30 | - | CAWRPGLGGEKLFF | TGTGCCTGGAGGCCGGGACTGGGGGGAGAAAAACTGTTTTTT